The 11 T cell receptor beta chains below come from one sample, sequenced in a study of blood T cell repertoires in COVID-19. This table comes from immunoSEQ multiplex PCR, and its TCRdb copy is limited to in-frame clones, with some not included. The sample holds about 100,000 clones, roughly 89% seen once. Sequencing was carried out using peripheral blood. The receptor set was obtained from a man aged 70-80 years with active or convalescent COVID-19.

This CDR3 is CASSGQGSGQPQHF. The CDR3 bases are TGTGCCAGCAGCGGCCAAGGATCCGGGCAGCCCCAGCATTTT. The chain employs TRBV5-6 and TRBJ1-5; D is unclear. Germline V gene sequence: CDR1 SGHDT, CDR2 YYEEEE. The ends were cut back, 4 bases at V and 7 bases at J, with 15 bases in the middle. This CDR3 spans 14 amino acids.

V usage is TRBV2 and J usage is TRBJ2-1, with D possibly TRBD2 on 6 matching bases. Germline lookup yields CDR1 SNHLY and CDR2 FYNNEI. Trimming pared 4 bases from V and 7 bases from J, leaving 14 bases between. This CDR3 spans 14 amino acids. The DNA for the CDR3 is TGTGCCAGCAGTGGAGGCTTTGCGGGAAATGAGCAGTTCTTC. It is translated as CASSGGFAGNEQFF.

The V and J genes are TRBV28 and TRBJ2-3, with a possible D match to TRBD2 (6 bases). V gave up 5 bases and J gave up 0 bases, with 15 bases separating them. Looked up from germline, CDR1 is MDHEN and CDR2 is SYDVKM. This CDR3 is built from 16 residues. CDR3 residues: CASSPSTRGSTDTQYF. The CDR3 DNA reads TGTGCCAGCAGTCCCTCCACCCGGGGGAGCACAGATACGCAGTATTTT.

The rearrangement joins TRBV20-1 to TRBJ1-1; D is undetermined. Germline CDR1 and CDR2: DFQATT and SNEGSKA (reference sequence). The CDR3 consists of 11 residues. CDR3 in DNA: TGCTCTTATTCGGGGTGGACTGAAGCTTTCTTT. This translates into CSYSGWTEAFF.

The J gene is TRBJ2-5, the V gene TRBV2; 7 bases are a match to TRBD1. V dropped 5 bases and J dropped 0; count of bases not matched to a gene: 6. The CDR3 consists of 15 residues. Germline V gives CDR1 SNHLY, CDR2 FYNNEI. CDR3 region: CASSKVRGNQETQYF. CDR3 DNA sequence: TGTGCCAGCAGTAAGGTCAGGGGGAACCAAGAGACCCAGTACTTC.

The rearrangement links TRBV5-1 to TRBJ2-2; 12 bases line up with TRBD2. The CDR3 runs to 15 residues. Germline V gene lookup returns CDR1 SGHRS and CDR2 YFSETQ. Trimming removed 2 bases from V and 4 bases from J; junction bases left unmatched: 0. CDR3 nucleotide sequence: TGCGCCAGCAGCTTACTAGCGGGGGGCACCGGGGAGCTGTTTTTT. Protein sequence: CASSLLAGGTGELFF. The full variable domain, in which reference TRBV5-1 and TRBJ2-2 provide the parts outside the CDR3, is KAGVTQTPRYLIKTRGQQVTLSCSPISGHRSVSWYQQTPGQGLQFLFEYFSETQRNKGNFPGRFSGRQFSNSRSEMNVSTLELGDSALYLCASSLLAGGTGELFFGEGSRLTVL.

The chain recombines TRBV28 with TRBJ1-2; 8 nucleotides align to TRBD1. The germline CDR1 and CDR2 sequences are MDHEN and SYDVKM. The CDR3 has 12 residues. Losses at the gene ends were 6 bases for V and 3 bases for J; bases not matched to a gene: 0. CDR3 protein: CASRTGDYGYTF. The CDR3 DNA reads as TGTGCCAGCAGGACAGGGGACTATGGCTACACCTTC.

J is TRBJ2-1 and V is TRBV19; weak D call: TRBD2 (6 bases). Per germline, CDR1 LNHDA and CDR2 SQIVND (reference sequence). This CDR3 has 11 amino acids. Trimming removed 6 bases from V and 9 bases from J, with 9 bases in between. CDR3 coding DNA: TGTGCCAGTAGCGGGGGTACTGAGCAGTTCTTC. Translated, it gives CASSGGTEQFF.

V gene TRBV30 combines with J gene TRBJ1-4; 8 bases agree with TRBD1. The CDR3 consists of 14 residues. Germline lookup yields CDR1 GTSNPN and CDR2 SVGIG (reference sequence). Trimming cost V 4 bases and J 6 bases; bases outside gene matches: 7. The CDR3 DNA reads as TGTGCCTGGAATGTCGGACAGGGAGATGAAAAACTGTTTTTT. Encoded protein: CAWNVGQGDEKLFF.

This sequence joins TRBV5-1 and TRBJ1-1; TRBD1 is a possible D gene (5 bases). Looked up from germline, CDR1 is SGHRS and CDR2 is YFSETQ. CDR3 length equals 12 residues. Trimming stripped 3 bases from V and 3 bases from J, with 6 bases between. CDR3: CASSWGDTEAFF. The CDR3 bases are TGCGCCAGCAGCTGGGGGGACACTGAAGCTTTCTTT.

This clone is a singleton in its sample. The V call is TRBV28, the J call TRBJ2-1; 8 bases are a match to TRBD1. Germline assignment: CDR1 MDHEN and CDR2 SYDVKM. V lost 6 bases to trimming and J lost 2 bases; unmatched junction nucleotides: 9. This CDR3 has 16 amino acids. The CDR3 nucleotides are TGTGCCAGCAGCCTAATAGGACAGGGAACCTACAATGAGCAGTTCTTC. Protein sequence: CASSLIGQGTYNEQFF. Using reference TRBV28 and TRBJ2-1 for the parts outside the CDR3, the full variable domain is DVKVTQSSRYLVKRTGEKVFLECVQDMDHENMFWYRQDPGLGLRLIYFSYDVKMKEKGDIPEGYSVSREKKERFSLILESASTNQTSMYLCASSLIGQGTYNEQFFGPGTRLTVL.